These 26 T cell receptor beta chains share one sample of origin, sequenced in a study of blood T cell repertoires in COVID-19. Using immunoSEQ multiplex PCR, the repertoire was profiled, and TCRdb retains in-frame clones only, with some absent. The table records around 140,000 clones, 85% to 90% of them present only once. Source material: peripheral blood. The receptor source for this set is a man in his fifties or sixties with active COVID-19.

V and J are TRBV19 and TRBJ1-2, with 10 bases lining up with TRBD1. This CDR3 region has 16 residues. The germline CDR1 and CDR2 sequences are LNHDA and SQIVND (reference sequence). Losses at the gene ends were 7 bases for V and 4 bases for J; bases not matched to a gene: 12. CDR3 residues: CASKAGTGVAGYGYTF. For the CDR3, the DNA is TGTGCCAGTAAGGCTGGGACAGGGGTCGCAGGCTATGGCTACACCTTC.

The chain employs TRBV28 and TRBJ2-7; D may be TRBD1 (5 bases). Germline CDR1 is MDHEN and CDR2 is SYDVKM. Trimming left V 5 bases short and J 0 bases short, with 14 bases between. CDR3 length: 15 residues. CDR3 residues: CASSPRGRDSYEQYF. In nucleotides, the CDR3 is TGTGCCAGCAGTCCTCGCGGCAGGGACTCCTACGAGCAGTACTTC.

This clone appeared a single time. The chain joins TRBV24-1 to TRBJ2-1; D is perhaps TRBD2 (6 bases). CDR1 and CDR2 from the germline V gene are KGHDR and SFDVKD. V was shortened by 5 bases and J by 14 bases, with 18 bases between the two germline ends. This CDR3 spans 13 amino acids. DNA of the CDR3: TGTGCCACCAGTGGGTTAAGCGGGCAGGAAAAGTTCTTC. It yields the protein CATSGLSGQEKFF.

V gene TRBV5-1 combines with J gene TRBJ1-4; tentatively, D is TRBD1 (5 bases). This CDR3 contains 16 residues. The germline CDR1 and CDR2 sequences are SGHRS and YFSETQ. Between the trimmed V and J ends, which lost 0 bases and 7 bases, there was a span of 16 bases. The CDR3 sequence is CASSLDGGALGEKLFF. CDR3 nucleotides: TGCGCCAGCAGCTTGGACGGAGGGGCTCTAGGTGAAAAACTGTTTTTT.

As for this clone: Other DNA sequences of this sample code for an identical CDR3. This chain's CDR3 is CASSVETAILYGYTF. The CDR3 nucleotides are TGTGCCAGCAGCGTAGAGACTGCTATCCTCTATGGCTACACCTTC. The V call is TRBV9, the J call TRBJ1-2; D call uncertain. This CDR3 is built from 15 residues. Germline values: CDR1 SGDLS, CDR2 YYNGEE. The V and J ends lost 0 bases and 4 bases respectively, with 13 bases between them.

The chain is built from TRBV7-8 and TRBJ1-4, with TRBD1 matching 10 bases. The J segment lost 3 bases and the V segment lost 5 bases, leaving 6 bases of the junction unmatched. The CDR3 sequence is 16 residues long. Germline V gene data show CDR1 as SGHVS and CDR2 as FQNEAQ. CDR3 DNA sequence: TGTGCCAGCAGCCAGGGACAGGGGTTTGCTAATGAAAAACTGTTTTTT. It codes for CASSQGQGFANEKLFF.

A word on this clone: Germline is not matched at one junction end, which may reflect a read error. The J gene is TRBJ1-3, the V gene TRBV29-1; a possible D gene is TRBD1 (5 bases). In germline, CDR1 is SQVTM, CDR2 ANQGSEA. The CDR3 runs 16 residues. CDR3 in amino acids: CSVEDPNWGPGNTIYF. The CDR3 coding sequence is TGCAGCGTTGAAGACCCCAATTGGGGCCCTGGGAACACCATATATTTT.

This clone was observed a single time. The chain is built from TRBV3-1 (or the pseudogene TRBV3-2) and TRBJ2-1; unclear D gene. The V gene lost 3 bases and the J gene lost 4 bases, with 4 bases spanning the gap. Germline V lookup: CDR1 LGHDT, CDR2 YNNKEL (reference sequence). The CDR3 is made up of 12 amino acids. CDR3 amino acids: CASSHAYNEQFF. The DNA for the CDR3 is TGTGCCAGCAGCCACGCGTACAATGAGCAGTTCTTC.

The J gene is TRBJ2-1, the V gene TRBV5-8; 13 positions agree with TRBD2. Per the germline V gene, CDR1 is SGHTS and CDR2 is YDEGEE. Trimming took 2 bases from V and 15 from J; bases not matched to a gene: 8. CDR3 length: 14 amino acids. The CDR3 region is CASSLGLAGDFTFF. Here the CDR3 DNA reads TGTGCCAGCAGCTTAGGACTAGCGGGGGACTTTACGTTCTTC.

V gene TRBV5-4 combines with J gene TRBJ2-2; weak D call: TRBD1 (6 bases). The V gene lost 0 bases and the J gene lost 5 bases, with 14 bases spanning the gap. The CDR3 spans 16 residues. Per germline, CDR1 SGHNT and CDR2 YYREEE (reference sequence). CDR3 loop: CASSLDWGQTTGELFF. CDR3 sequence (DNA): TGTGCCAGCAGCTTGGATTGGGGGCAGACGACCGGGGAGCTGTTTTTT.

This clone has more than one count but fewer than ten. V gene TRBV15 combines with J gene TRBJ1-4; the D gene is possibly TRBD1 (6 bases). The CDR3 loop spans 14 amino acids. V was cut by 3 bases and J by 9 bases, with 14 bases left in between. Germline V gene data show CDR1 as LNHNV and CDR2 as YYDKDF (reference sequence). For the CDR3, the DNA is TGTGCCACCAGCAGCCGGGACACAAAGAAAAAACTGTTTTTT. Translation: CATSSRDTKKKLFF.

V usage is TRBV5-4 and J usage is TRBJ2-7; 13 nucleotides match TRBD2. CDR3 length: 15 residues. Per the germline V gene, CDR1 is SGHNT and CDR2 is YYREEE (reference sequence). V gave up 4 bases and J gave up 1 base; unmatched junction bases: 2. The CDR3: CASSTGLAGSYEQYF. CDR3 DNA sequence: TGTGCCAGCAGCACGGGACTAGCGGGGTCCTACGAGCAGTACTTC.

This chain connects TRBV19 to TRBJ1-1; D possibly corresponds to TRBD1 (6 bases). The germline V gene has CDR1 LNHDA and CDR2 SQIVND (reference sequence). The CDR3 is 15 amino acids. The V end lost 6 bases, the J end lost 6 bases, and 20 bases lay between the germline ends. Here the CDR3 DNA reads TGTGCCAGTAGCCAATCAACAGGGAGAGGCTCTGAAGCTTTCTTT. This codes for CASSQSTGRGSEAFF.

The chain has TRBV9 and TRBJ2-7; the match to TRBD1 covers 7 bases. J gave up 6 bases and V 3 bases, and 6 bases lay outside the gene matches. CDR1 SGDLS and CDR2 YYNGEE come from the germline V gene. The CDR3 is made up of 13 amino acids. The CDR3 loop reads CASSAATGSEQYF. Written as DNA, the CDR3 is TGTGCCAGCAGCGCCGCGACAGGGTCCGAGCAGTACTTC.

This sequence joins TRBV20-1 and TRBJ2-5; perhaps TRBD2 as D (7 bases). Germline loops: CDR1 DFQATT, CDR2 SNEGSKA (reference sequence). The length of the CDR3 is 15 residues. Deletions cut 3 bases from V and 5 bases from J, with 19 bases between. The CDR3 region has the DNA TGCAGTGCTAGTCGAGGGGGGGGCGGCTCGGAGACCCAGTACTTC. It is translated as CSASRGGGGSETQYF.

The chain is built from TRBV30 and TRBJ2-7; possibly TRBD2 for D (5 bases). CDR3 length: 13 residues. With 3 bases removed from V and 6 bases from J, the gap between germline ends came to 15 bases. Germline loops: CDR1 GTSNPN, CDR2 SVGIG (reference sequence). The CDR3 DNA reads as TGTGCCTGGAGAGCGGAGCTTCTGGGCGAGCAGTACTTC. Translation gives CAWRAELLGEQYF.

This chain uses TRBV6-6 with TRBJ1-6; D is uncertain. Trimming cost V 6 bases and J 6 bases, with 6 bases left between them. CDR3 length equals 12 residues. CDR1 is MNHNY, CDR2 SVGAGI, per germline (reference sequence). CDR3 sequence reads: CASSPGNSPLHF. The CDR3 coding sequence is TGTGCCAGCAGCCCGGGTAATTCACCCCTCCACTTT.

The chain combines TRBV6-5 with TRBJ1-1, with D hard to call. Trimming stripped 4 bases from V and 7 bases from J, with 7 bases between. CDR1 is MNHEY and CDR2 is SVGAGI in the germline V gene. CDR3 size: 11 residues. CDR3 nucleotide sequence: TGTGCCAGCAGTTCCCGAGGTGAAGCTTTCTTT. Its translation is CASSSRGEAFF.

In this sample, this clone turned up a few times. J is TRBJ1-1 and V is TRBV5-1; D is uncertain. Germline V gene lookup returns CDR1 SGHRS and CDR2 YFSETQ. V lost 0 bases, J lost 1 base, and 10 bases lay in between. The CDR3 length is 15 residues. The CDR3 is CASSLDLVENTEAFF. The CDR3 DNA follows: TGCGCCAGCAGCTTGGACTTGGTAGAGAACACTGAAGCTTTCTTT.

The chain combines TRBV7-9 with TRBJ2-5; possibly TRBD2 for D (6 bases). Germline values: CDR1 SEHNR, CDR2 FQNEAQ (reference sequence). Between the trimmed V and J ends, which lost 3 bases and 4 bases, there was a span of 21 bases. The CDR3 totals 17 residues. The CDR3 DNA sequence: TGTGCCAGCAGCTTCATAGGGACTCCCTCCCAGAGAGAGACCCAGTACTTC. Amino acids: CASSFIGTPSQRETQYF.

This clone was found once. V usage is TRBV7-9 and J usage is TRBJ1-1; 7 bases fit TRBD1. The CDR3 totals 15 residues. Looked up from germline, CDR1 is SEHNR and CDR2 is FQNEAQ (reference sequence). V lost 1 base, J lost 4 bases, and 6 bases stayed unmatched. DNA for the CDR3: TGTGCCAGCAGCTTAGAGACAGGGTGGGTCACTGAAGCTTTCTTT. The encoded protein is CASSLETGWVTEAFF.

V is TRBV19 and J is TRBJ1-3; possible D gene TRBD1, 6 bases. In germline, CDR1 is LNHDA, CDR2 SQIVND (reference sequence). The V gene lost 1 base and the J gene lost 0 bases, with 7 bases spanning the gap. The CDR3 spans 15 residues. The CDR3 sequence is CASSIGDNSGNTIYF. The CDR3 nucleotides are TGTGCCAGTAGTATAGGGGACAACTCTGGAAACACCATATATTTT.

This chain connects TRBV5-1 to TRBJ1-1; D call uncertain. The CDR3 is made up of 15 amino acids. Germline V gene sequence: CDR1 SGHRS, CDR2 YFSETQ. Deletions cut 6 bases from V and 6 bases from J, with 21 bases between. The CDR3 loop is CASTTFLKWSPEAFF. For the CDR3, the DNA is TGCGCCAGCACCACGTTTCTTAAATGGAGTCCTGAAGCTTTCTTT.

The gene calls are TRBV27 and TRBJ1-2; TRBD1 might be the D (5 bases). There are 15 residues in the CDR3. Trimming removed 6 bases at V and 8 bases at J, with 22 bases between. Per germline, CDR1 MNHEY and CDR2 SMNVEV (reference sequence). This chain's CDR3 is CASSPGGKGLAGYTF. The CDR3 coding sequence is TGTGCCAGCAGCCCCGGGGGTAAGGGGCTGGCGGGCTACACCTTC.

This rearrangement joins TRBV7-2 to TRBJ2-7; 13 bases are a match to TRBD2. CDR1 is SGHTA and CDR2 is FQGNSA in the germline V gene. Germline trimming cut 5 bases from V and 0 bases from J; bases unmatched to any gene: 4. The CDR3 has 16 residues. CDR3 loop: CASSRTSGGASYEQYF. CDR3 bases: TGTGCCAGCAGCCGCACTAGCGGGGGGGCCTCCTACGAGCAGTACTTC.

The chain employs TRBV5-1 and TRBJ2-5; 10 nucleotides align to TRBD1. After removal of 5 bases from V and 3 bases from J, the junction contained 4 bases not matched to a gene. The CDR3 has 14 amino acids. Germline-derived CDR1 and CDR2 are SGHRS and YFSETQ. The CDR3 nucleotides read TGCGCCAGCAGACCCGGGACAGGGGAAGAGACCCAGTACTTC. This codes for CASRPGTGEETQYF.